The table lists the clone carrying this TCR beta chain with many counts. Its antigen is unknown. This record belongs to a study of regulatory T cells in long-lasting Graves disease. Study-level results: Favored usage of TRBV28, TRBJ1-2 and TRBJ2-5 was recorded in persistent disease.

Time point denoted: newly diagnosed GD, antithyroid drugs for less than 3 months. PBMCs provided the RNA from which the TCR library was made. Germline CDR1 reads GTSNPN; CDR2 reads SVGIG (reference sequence). V lost 4 bases and J lost 0; bases outside the gene matches: 8. This CDR3 comprises 16 residues. Construction of TCR beta libraries relied on iRepertoire HTBI primers and on Arm-PCR targeting CDR3 regions. TCRdb redid the calling of the multiplex PCR reads with MiXCR, one entry per CDR3 protein. The table has roughly 420,000 distinct CDR3 sequences, about 15% seen once. In addition, the sample was reused for a study of T cells in Graves' hyperthyroidism and ophthalmopathy.

V usage is TRBV30 and J usage is TRBJ1-2; 10 bases agree with TRBD1. The sequence was obtained from a woman aged 25 to 45 with Graves disease. The sample here was peripheral blood mononuclear cells (PBMCs), taken at new diagnosis, from a patient treated with antithyroid drugs. The CDR3 region has the DNA TGTGCCTGGACCCGGGACAGGGGAATAGCTAACTATGGCTACACCTTC. It is translated as CAWTRDRGIANYGYTF.